The 20 T cell receptor beta chains below come from one sample, sequenced in a study of blood T cells in healthy people across ages. A J-beta primer mix and a sample-barcoded 5' primer were used in a second PCR of roughly 7 to 12 cycles. TCRdb recomputed calls from the 5' RACE reads with MiXCR, one row per CDR3 protein. The profile shows approximately 810,000 distinct CDR3 sequences, around 26% of them singletons. The source material was blood. The receptors here all came from a woman over 75 in good health.

This clonotype was observed a handful of times. The chain has TRBV27 and TRBJ1-5, with 10 bases matching TRBD1. Germline V gene lookup returns CDR1 MNHEY and CDR2 SMNVEV (reference sequence). CDR3 length equals 14 residues. V lost 3 bases to trimming and J lost 11 bases; unmatched junction nucleotides: 7. The CDR3 loop reads CASSFGQGVGTQHF. The CDR3 nucleotides are TGTGCCAGCAGTTTCGGACAGGGGGTCGGCACCCAGCATTTT.

This clonotype was recorded once. The gene calls are TRBV27 and TRBJ2-1, with a weak D call TRBD1 (5 bases). Per the germline V gene, CDR1 is MNHEY and CDR2 is SMNVEV (reference sequence). This CDR3 is 14 amino acids long. Trimming took 10 bases from V and 8 from J, leaving 21 bases between them. Here the CDR3 reads CANRLRGSFDEQFF. In DNA, the CDR3 is TGTGCCAACAGGTTAAGGGGATCGTTCGATGAGCAGTTCTTC.

A word on this clonotype: At one boundary the junction diverges from the germline segment, which might be a read error. V is TRBV19 and J is TRBJ2-7; unclear D gene. The length of the CDR3 is 15 residues. The germline CDR1 and CDR2 sequences are LNHDA and SQIVND (reference sequence). CDR3 in amino acids: CASSLETRSSYEQYF. The CDR3 nucleotides read TGTGCCAGTAGTTTAGAGACGAGAAGCTCCTACGAGCAGTACTTC.

This clonotype was counted many times. The V gene is TRBV14, the J gene TRBJ1-2; the D gene is possibly TRBD1 (6 bases). CDR3 size: 15 residues. V lost 1 base to trimming and J lost 2 bases, with 11 bases between them. Germline V lookup: CDR1 SGHDN, CDR2 FVKESK. The CDR3 nucleotides are TGTGCCAGCAGCCAAGTGGGGACACCGAACTATGGCTACACCTTC. Amino acids: CASSQVGTPNYGYTF.

In its sample, this clonotype was seen many times. The chain employs TRBV20-1 and TRBJ2-7; TRBD1 matches at 7 bases. Germline V gene lookup returns CDR1 DFQATT and CDR2 SNEGSKA (reference sequence). The CDR3 is made up of 14 amino acids. V lost 6 bases to trimming and J lost 4 bases; unmatched junction nucleotides: 12. The CDR3 sequence is CSALRDSLGYEQYF. The CDR3 DNA sequence: TGCAGTGCACTCCGGGACAGCCTTGGATACGAGCAGTACTTC.

Ten or more counts support this clonotype. V usage is TRBV7-2 and J usage is TRBJ1-5; D unclear. The CDR3 has 13 residues. Germline values: CDR1 SGHTA, CDR2 FQGNSA. Trimming shortened V by 5 bases and J by 2 bases, and 7 bases separated the two germline ends. The CDR3 sequence: CASSQTRNQPQHF. The CDR3 DNA follows: TGTGCCAGCAGCCAGACGCGCAATCAGCCCCAGCATTTT.

In its sample, this clonotype was seen a few times. The rearrangement uses TRBV6-2 or TRBV6-3 and TRBJ1-2; D remains ambiguous. V lost 6 bases to trimming and J lost 0 bases, with 20 bases between them. This CDR3 spans 17 amino acids. Germline V gene data show CDR1 as MNHEY and CDR2 as SVGEGT. In DNA form, the CDR3 reads TGTGCCAGCAGACTCGGTTCAACCGGATTATCTAACTATGGCTACACCTTC. Its translation: CASRLGSTGLSNYGYTF.

Ten or more counts support this clonotype. The genes are TRBV6-5 and TRBJ2-7; the match to TRBD1 covers 9 bases. Germline assignment: CDR1 MNHEY and CDR2 SVGAGI. V shed 5 bases and J 3 bases; nucleotides not matched to a gene: 8. The CDR3 runs to 15 residues. CDR3: CASSRDRESFYEQYF. For the CDR3, the DNA is TGTGCCAGCAGTCGGGACAGGGAGTCTTTCTACGAGCAGTACTTC.

At least ten counts were recorded for this clonotype. The chain links TRBV6-2 or TRBV6-3 to TRBJ2-1; 9 bases fit TRBD1. In germline, CDR1 is MNHEY, CDR2 SVGEGT. The CDR3 spans 15 residues. V trimming: 6 bases; J trimming: 10 bases; junction bases outside the gene matches: 13. The DNA for the CDR3 is TGTGCCAGCAGGATGACAGGGGGAAGTCATTTAGAGCAGTTCTTC. Translating it yields CASRMTGGSHLEQFF.

The J gene is TRBJ2-5, the V gene TRBV7-2; tentative D call: TRBD1 (6 bases). Germline V gene data show CDR1 as SGHTA and CDR2 as FQGNSA. This CDR3 comprises 13 residues. Between the trimmed V and J ends, which lost 5 bases and 7 bases, there was a span of 14 bases. For the CDR3, the DNA is TGTGCCAGCAGCCCGATGGACAGAATGACCCAGTACTTC. Translated, it gives CASSPMDRMTQYF.

This clonotype has more than one count but fewer than ten. Just one base apart from a much larger clone, this may be a read error. The chain joins TRBV7-2 to TRBJ2-5; 10 nucleotides match TRBD2. CDR1 and CDR2 from the germline V gene are SGHTA and FQGNSA. J was trimmed by 11 bases and V by 1 base; bases with no gene match: 16. The CDR3 contains 17 residues. CDR3 DNA: TGTGCCAGCAGCTTAGTAGTAGCGGGGGGCCCTCGGGATGAGCAGTACTTC. Protein sequence: CASSLVVAGGPRDEQYF.

This clonotype was seen at least ten times. The CDR3 here is CATSRTQGGGAEDTQYF. CDR3 coding DNA: TGTGCCACCAGCAGGACACAGGGTGGGGGAGCGGAAGATACGCAGTATTTT. The rearrangement joins TRBV15 to TRBJ2-3; a weak D match, TRBD1 (6 bases). Trimming shortened V by 3 bases and J by 5 bases, and 21 bases separated the two germline ends. The V gene's germline CDR1 is LNHNV and CDR2 YYDKDF (reference sequence). The CDR3 is 17 amino acids.

This chain connects TRBV5-6 to TRBJ1-6; TRBD1 aligns across 7 bases. Germline V gene lookup returns CDR1 SGHDT and CDR2 YYEEEE. Trimming removed 3 bases from V and 10 bases from J; junction bases left unmatched: 10. The CDR3 sequence is 15 residues long. The CDR3 DNA is TGTGCCAGCAGCTCCTGGACAGGTGGAAGGTCACCCCTCCACTTT. Translated, it gives CASSSWTGGRSPLHF.

This chain joins TRBV28 and TRBJ1-5; weak D call: TRBD1 (6 bases). Germline loops: CDR1 MDHEN, CDR2 SYDVKM. CDR3 size: 14 residues. Trimming removed 4 bases at V and 7 bases at J, with 14 bases between. The CDR3 loop reads CASSSGEVKQPQHF. CDR3 nucleotide sequence: TGTGCCAGCAGTTCAGGGGAAGTAAAGCAGCCCCAGCATTTT.

The chain is built from TRBV4-2 and TRBJ2-7, with D perhaps TRBD2 (5 bases). CDR3 length equals 16 residues. V was trimmed by 3 bases and J by 2 bases, leaving 17 bases between them. CDR1 and CDR2 from the germline V gene are LGHNA and YNFKEQ. The CDR3 here is CASSQDLANTPYEQYF. The DNA for the CDR3 is TGTGCCAGCAGCCAGGACCTAGCTAACACGCCCTACGAGCAGTACTTC.

As regards this clonotype: This may come from a read error, since a much larger clone is one base off. V usage is TRBV7-2 and J usage is TRBJ2-3, with 7 bases that match TRBD2. CDR3 size: 16 residues. CDR1 SGHTA and CDR2 FQGNSA come from the germline V gene. CDR3 sequence reads: CASGLSRLAGTDTQYF. The CDR3, as DNA: TGTGCCAGCGGCTTATCTCGGCTAGCGGGCACAGATACGCAGTATTTT.

In its sample, this clonotype was seen a few times. This may arise from a read error, as a much more abundant clone is one base away. V is TRBV20-1 and J is TRBJ2-5; maybe TRBD1 (5 bases). The closer fit of TRBJ2-7 to the DNA end suggests the J call may be wrong. The CDR3 has 12 amino acids. The germline CDR1 and CDR2 sequences are DFQATT and SNEGSKA (reference sequence). The CDR3 reads CNAEVRRGEQYF. The DNA for the CDR3 is TGCAATGCTGAAGTCCGAAGGGGCGAGCAGTACTTC.

Concerning this clonotype: A much larger clone sits a single nucleotide away, making a read error possible. This chain links TRBV20-1 with TRBJ2-1; 7 nucleotides match TRBD2. CDR3 length: 14 amino acids. Losses at the gene ends were 3 bases for V and 13 bases for J; bases not matched to a gene: 15. CDR1 and CDR2 (germline): DFQATT, SNEGSKA (reference sequence). The DNA of the CDR3 is TGCAGTGCTAGGATGCCAGGCCGGGGGGTGACCCAGTTCTTC. It encodes CSARMPGRGVTQFF.

V is TRBV29-1 and J is TRBJ2-1, with 10 bases matching TRBD1. The J call could be wrong; TRBJ2-7 is a better fit for the DNA end. This CDR3 is built from 14 residues. CDR1 is SQVTM and CDR2 is ANQGSEA in the germline V gene. Here the CDR3 DNA reads TGCAGCGCCCGGCTTCGGGACAGGGGCCACGAGCAGTACTTC. Its protein product is CSARLRDRGHEQYF.

The table lists this clonotype with a few counts. V gene TRBV18 combines with J gene TRBJ1-2, with 12 nucleotides matching TRBD1. The CDR3 extends over 15 amino acids. In germline, CDR1 is KGHSH, CDR2 LQKENI. J was trimmed by 4 bases and V by 1 base; bases with no gene match: 1. CDR3 loop: CASSPQGQGAYGYTF. CDR3 nucleotide sequence: TGTGCCAGCTCACCACAGGGACAGGGGGCCTATGGCTACACCTTC. The variable domain in full, with the rest retrieved from reference TRBV18 and TRBJ1-2, is NAGVMQNPRHLVRRRGQEARLRCSPMKGHSHVYWYRQLPEEGLKFMVYLQKENIIDESGMPKERFSAEFPKEGPSILRIQQVVRGDSAAYFCASSPQGQGAYGYTFGSGTRLTVV.